This is a list of T cell receptor beta chains from one sample in a study of T cells in Graves' hyperthyroidism and ophthalmopathy. TCRdb analysed the multiplex PCR reads with MiXCR anew, one entry per CDR3 protein. The sample has about 300,000 distinct CDR3 sequences; roughly 15% are singletons. Sequencing used blood. These receptors came from a woman aged 40 to 50 with Graves' hyperthyroidism. CDR3s include the opening cysteine and the closing phenylalanine or tryptophan. Fields, in order: CDR3 length, J gene, clone size, V gene, CDR3 protein. Rows may omit the clone size; those that give it use once, few, many or a size class.

length: 13
J: TRBJ1-3
size: many
V: TRBV12-3/TRBV12-4
CDR3: CASKQSSGNTIYF

length: 16
J: TRBJ1-2
size: many
V: TRBV27
CDR3: CASSLSWTGAFYGYTF

length: 17
J: TRBJ2-3
size: many
V: TRBV3-1
CDR3: CASSPGTSGDLSDTQYF

length: 17
J: TRBJ2-2
size: NA
V: TRBV4-2
CDR3: CASSQSRSGVNTGELFF

length: 14
J: TRBJ1-1
size: many
V: TRBV11-2
CDR3: CASRSGGEYTEAFF

length: 17
J: TRBJ2-3
size: few
V: TRBV9
CDR3: CASRSGLAGGLTDTQYF

length: 15
J: TRBJ2-5
size: NA
V: TRBV2
CDR3: CASSERTAMWETQYF

length: 15
J: TRBJ1-5
size: many
V: TRBV4-1
CDR3: CASSQDWTGYQPQHF

length: 16
J: TRBJ2-3
size: few
V: TRBV20-1
CDR3: CSVWEPIPGPIDTQYF

length: 15
J: TRBJ2-1
size: few
V: TRBV19
CDR3: CASSRDGDTDNEQFF

length: 15
J: TRBJ1-5
size: many
V: TRBV15
CDR3: CATSREPNNHQPQHF

length: 16
J: TRBJ2-7
size: many
V: TRBV27
CDR3: CASSLTPGQGSYEQYF

length: 16
J: TRBJ2-1
size: many
V: TRBV3-1
CDR3: CASSLRSSGSSDEQFF

length: 13
J: TRBJ2-5
size: many
V: TRBV2
CDR3: CASRLDREGFQYF